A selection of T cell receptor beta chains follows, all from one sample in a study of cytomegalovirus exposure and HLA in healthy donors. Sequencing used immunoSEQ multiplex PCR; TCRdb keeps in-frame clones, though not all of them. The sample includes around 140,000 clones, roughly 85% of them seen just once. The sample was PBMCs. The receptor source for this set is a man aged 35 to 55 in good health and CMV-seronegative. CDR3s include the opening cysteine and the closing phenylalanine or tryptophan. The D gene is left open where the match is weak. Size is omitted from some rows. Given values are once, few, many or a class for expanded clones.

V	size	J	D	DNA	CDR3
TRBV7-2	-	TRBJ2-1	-	TGTGCCAGCAGCCCACAGACAGCAGACAATGAGCAGTTCTTC	CASSPQTADNEQFF
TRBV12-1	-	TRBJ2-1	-	TGTGCCAGCAGCCCATCGCCTAGACTTTCCCGCTACAATGAGCAGTTCTTC	CASSPSPRLSRYNEQFF
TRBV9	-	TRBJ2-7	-	TGTGCCAGCAGCAAGGGACTTTTACCCTCCTACGAGCAGTACTTC	CASSKGLLPSYEQYF
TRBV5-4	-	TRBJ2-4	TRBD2	TGTGCCAGCAGCTTGTTCGTAGCGGGGGCCAAAAACATTCAGTACTTC	CASSLFVAGAKNIQYF
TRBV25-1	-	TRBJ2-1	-	TGTGCCAGCAGTGATTTCGGGGTGGTCTACAATGAGCAGTTCTTC	CASSDFGVVYNEQFF
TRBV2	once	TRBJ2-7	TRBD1	TGTGCCAGCAGTGTTGACAGGGGGATAAACGAGCAGTACTTC	CASSVDRGINEQYF
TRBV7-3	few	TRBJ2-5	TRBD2	TGTGCCAGCAGCCTTAGCGGGAGAAGGGGGCAAGAGACCCAGTACTTC	CASSLSGRRGQETQYF
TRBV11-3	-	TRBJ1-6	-	TGTGCCAGCAGCTTAAGGGGGATTAATTCACCCCTCCACTTT	CASSLRGINSPLHF
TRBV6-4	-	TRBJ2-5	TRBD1	TGTGCCAGCAGTGTCAACAGGGGTGAGACCCAGTACTTC	CASSVNRGETQYF
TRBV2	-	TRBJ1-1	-	TGTGCCAGCAGTGGCGGAGGGAGGAACACTGAAGCTTTCTTT	CASSGGGRNTEAFF
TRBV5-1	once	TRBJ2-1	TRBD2	TGCGCCAGCGGGACTAGCGGGAGGAATGAGCAGTTCTTC	CASGTSGRNEQFF
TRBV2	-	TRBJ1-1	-	TGTGCCAGCACCGGCGGGTCAGCCGCTTTCTTT	CASTGGSAAFF
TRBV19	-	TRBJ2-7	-	TGTGCCAGTAGTCCCGACTCATACGAGCAGTACTTC	CASSPDSYEQYF
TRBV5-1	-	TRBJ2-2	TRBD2	TGCGCCAGCAGCGTGGGACTAGCGGGAAACACCGGGGAGCTGTTTTTT	CASSVGLAGNTGELFF
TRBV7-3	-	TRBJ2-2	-	TGTGCCAGCAGCCCCCCGGGGGCGGGAGTGGGCGGGGAGCTGTTTTTT	CASSPPGAGVGGELFF
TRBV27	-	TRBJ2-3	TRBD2	TGTGCCAGCAGAGAACTAGCGGAGCGCACAGATACGCAGTATTTT	CASRELAERTDTQYF
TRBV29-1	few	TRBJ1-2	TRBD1	TGCAGCGTCCGATCGGGACAGGGCGATGGCTACACCTTC	CSVRSGQGDGYTF
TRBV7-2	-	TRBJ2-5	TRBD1	TGTGCCAGCAGCTTAGGAAGGCAGGGGGCCCAAGAGACCCAGTACTTC	CASSLGRQGAQETQYF
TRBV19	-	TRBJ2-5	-	TGTGCCAGTAGTAATTATCGAGCGGGCGATCAAGAGACCCAGTACTTC	CASSNYRAGDQETQYF
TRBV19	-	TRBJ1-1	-	TGTGCCAGTAGTATCTTCCCCGGACAGAGCACTGAAGCTTTCTTT	CASSIFPGQSTEAFF
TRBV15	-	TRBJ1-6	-	TGTGCCACCAGCAGAGATCGGGTGTCCTATAATTCACCCCTCCACTTT	CATSRDRVSYNSPLHF
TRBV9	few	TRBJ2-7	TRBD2	TGTGCCAGCAGCGTAGGGAGCGGGAGTGCGTACGAGCAGTACTTC	CASSVGSGSAYEQYF
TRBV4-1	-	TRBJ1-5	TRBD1	TGCGCCAGCAGCCTCCCCGCCGGACAGGGAGGACAGCCCCAGCATTTT	CASSLPAGQGGQPQHF
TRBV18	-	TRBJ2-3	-	TGTGCCAGCTCACTTGACTCTCTCACAGATACGCAGTATTTT	CASSLDSLTDTQYF
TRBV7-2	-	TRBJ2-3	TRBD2	TGTGCCAGCAGCACCGGACTAGCGGGGGGGCTTTTTGCAGATACGCAGTATTTT	CASSTGLAGGLFADTQYF
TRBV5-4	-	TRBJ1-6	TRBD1	TGTGCCAGCAGCTTTGAGGGGGCGAGTTCACCCCTCCACTTT	CASSFEGASSPLHF
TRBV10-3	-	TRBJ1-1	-	TGTGCCATCAGGGACACGAACACTGAAGCTTTCTTT	CAIRDTNTEAFF
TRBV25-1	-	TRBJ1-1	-	TGTGCCAGCAGTGACTTCTTTATAACGGGTAACACTGAAGCTTTCTTT	CASSDFFITGNTEAFF
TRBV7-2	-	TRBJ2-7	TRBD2	TGTGCCAGCACCTACGGCGGGAGTACGGACGAGCAGTACTTC	CASTYGGSTDEQYF
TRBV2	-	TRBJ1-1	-	TGTGCCAGCAGTGGGGTCAGAGGGACTGAAGCTTTCTTT	CASSGVRGTEAFF
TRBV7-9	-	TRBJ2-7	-	TGTTCCAGCAGCCTGATTTCCCACGAGCAGTACTTC	CSSSLISHEQYF
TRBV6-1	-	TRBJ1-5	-	TGTGCCAGCAGTGGGCAGGGAGGGTCCGTATTTCGACAGGCGGGTCAGCCCCAGCATTTT	CASSGQGGSVFRQAGQPQHF
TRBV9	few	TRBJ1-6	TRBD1	TGTGCCAGCAGCGTAGGGACAGGGGAAAATTCACCCCTCCACTTT	CASSVGTGENSPLHF
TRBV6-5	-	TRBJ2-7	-	TGTGCCAGCAGTTACTCGAATTGGGGAGACGAGCAGTACTTC	CASSYSNWGDEQYF
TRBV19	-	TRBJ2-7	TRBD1	TGTGCCAGTAGTCCTCAAGGGGACAGGGGCTCCTACGAGCAGTACTTC	CASSPQGDRGSYEQYF
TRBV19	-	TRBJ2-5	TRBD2	TGTGCCAGTAGTATAGATCAAGCGGGAAGGGAGACCCAGTACTTC	CASSIDQAGRETQYF
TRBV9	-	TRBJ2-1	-	TGTGCCAGCAGCGCCCTAGGGGGGGGGAACTACAATGAGCAGTTCTTC	CASSALGGGNYNEQFF